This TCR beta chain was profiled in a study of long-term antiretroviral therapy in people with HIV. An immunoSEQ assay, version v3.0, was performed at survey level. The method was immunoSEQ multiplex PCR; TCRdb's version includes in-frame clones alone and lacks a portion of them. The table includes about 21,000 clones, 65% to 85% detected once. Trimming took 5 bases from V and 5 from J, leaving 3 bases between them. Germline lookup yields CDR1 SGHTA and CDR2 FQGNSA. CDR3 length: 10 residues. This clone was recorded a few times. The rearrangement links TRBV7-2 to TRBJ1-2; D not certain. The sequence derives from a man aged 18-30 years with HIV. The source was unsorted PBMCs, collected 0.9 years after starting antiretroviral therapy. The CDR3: CASSAYGYTF. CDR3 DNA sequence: TGTGCCAGCAGCGCGTATGGCTACACCTTC.